These 10 T cell receptor beta chains were sequenced from one sample in a study of metastatic and nonmetastatic thyroid tumors. Ahead of thyroid surgery, no patient had received treatment of any kind. TCRdb reanalyzed the PCR reads with MiXCR. The repertoire holds under 60,000 clones, with less than 25% as singletons. Sequencing input: blood. All receptors come from a male donor with papillary thyroid cancer or a benign thyroid nodule (not recorded which). Some clones in this sample may be carry-over from other donors' samples.

In its sample, this clone was seen a few times. The junction does not match germline at one end; this may be a read error. This chain joins TRBV27 and TRBJ2-7; 9 nucleotides agree with TRBD2. The CDR3 runs 17 residues. Germline V gene sequence: CDR1 MNHEY, CDR2 SMNVEV (reference sequence). The CDR3 coding sequence is TGCACCAGCAGTTCCATCATCCCGGGACTAGCTAACTACGAGCAGTACTTC. Protein product: CTSSSIIPGLANYEQYF.

This clone was seen at least ten times. The V call is TRBV5-4, the J call TRBJ2-5, with 9 bases that match TRBD1. J was trimmed by 3 bases and V by 1 base; bases with no gene match: 4. CDR3 length: 15 amino acids. CDR1 is SGHNT, CDR2 YYREEE, per germline (reference sequence). The CDR3 DNA reads as TGTGCCAGCAGCTTGCTAAGGACAGGGGAAGAGACCCAGTACTTC. Encoded protein: CASSLLRTGEETQYF.

This clone was seen ten or more times. This chain links TRBV28 with TRBJ1-5, with D unclear. The CDR3 covers 13 residues. V gave up 2 bases and J gave up 6 bases, with 8 bases separating them. The germline CDR1 and CDR2 sequences are MDHEN and SYDVKM. The CDR3 DNA is TGTGCCAGCAGTTTAGGTGGGGTTCAGCCCCAGCATTTT. Residues: CASSLGGVQPQHF.

The J gene is TRBJ1-4, the V gene TRBV5-1; D gene ambiguous. CDR3 length equals 14 residues. V was trimmed by 5 bases and J by 6 bases, leaving 14 bases between them. CDR1 and CDR2 (germline): SGHRS, YFSETQ. The CDR3 DNA reads as TGCGCCAGCAGTACCAGACCGTGGGATGAAAAACTGTTTTTT. This sequence encodes CASSTRPWDEKLFF. Filled out from reference TRBV5-1 and TRBJ1-4, the complete variable domain reads KAGVTQTPRYLIKTRGQQVTLSCSPISGHRSVSWYQQTPGQGLQFLFEYFSETQRNKGNFPGRFSGRQFSNSRSEMNVSTLELGDSALYLCASSTRPWDEKLFFGSGTQLSVL.

This clone appeared many times. The genes are TRBV24-1 and TRBJ2-3; D ambiguous. The germline V gene has CDR1 KGHDR and CDR2 SFDVKD. The CDR3 length is 15 residues. The V end lost 4 bases, the J end lost 2 bases, and 12 bases lay between the germline ends. The CDR3 bases are TGTGCCACCAGTGACTCGAAGGAAATCACAGATACGCAGTATTTT. This sequence encodes CATSDSKEITDTQYF.

The table lists this clone with many counts. The chain is built from TRBV3-1 and TRBJ1-4, with unresolved D. V was trimmed by 0 bases and J by 5 bases, leaving 16 bases between them. From germline, CDR1 is LGHDT and CDR2 YNNKEL (reference sequence). The CDR3 has 17 amino acids. CDR3: CASSQDRLWKYNEKLFF. CDR3 coding DNA: TGTGCCAGCAGCCAAGACCGCCTCTGGAAGTACAATGAAAAACTGTTTTTT.

This clone came up many times. The V and J genes are TRBV5-1 and TRBJ1-1; D uncertain. This CDR3 has 17 amino acids. Trimming removed 6 bases from V and 3 bases from J, with 24 bases in between. Per germline, CDR1 SGHRS and CDR2 YFSETQ. The CDR3 DNA reads as TGCGCCAGCACCACCGGGATGGGAAATTGGATCGACACTGAAGCTTTCTTT. This gives the protein CASTTGMGNWIDTEAFF.

This chain uses TRBV20-1 with TRBJ2-7, with 8 bases fitting TRBD2. The length of the CDR3 is 14 residues. Looked up from germline, CDR1 is DFQATT and CDR2 is SNEGSKA (reference sequence). V shed 3 bases and J 3 bases; nucleotides not matched to a gene: 7. CDR3 DNA: TGCAGTGCTAGGTTAGCGGGACCTTTCTACGAGCAGTACTTC. Encoded protein: CSARLAGPFYEQYF.

This clone was found many times. J is TRBJ2-2 and V is TRBV6-1, with 7 bases aligning to TRBD1. J lost 6 bases, V lost 5 bases, and 6 bases had no gene match. CDR3 length: 14 amino acids. Germline-derived CDR1 and CDR2 are MNHNS and SASEGT. Here the CDR3 reads CASSLTGVPGELFF. In DNA, the CDR3 is TGTGCCAGCAGTCTCACAGGGGTTCCCGGGGAGCTGTTTTTT.

This clone came up many times. The rearrangement joins TRBV29-1 to TRBJ1-1; the D gene is possibly TRBD1 (5 bases). This CDR3 contains 11 residues. With 2 bases removed from V and 10 bases from J, the gap between germline ends came to 11 bases. The germline V gene encodes CDR1 SQVTM and CDR2 ANQGSEA. The CDR3 bases are TGCAGCGTTGAATCGAGGGACTCAGCTTTCTTT. It is translated as CSVESRDSAFF.